This T cell receptor beta chain was documented in a study of tumor-infiltrating lymphocytes in localized non-small cell lung cancer. Deletions cut 3 bases from V and 4 bases from J, with 10 bases between. The CDR3 spans 13 residues. From germline, CDR1 is SGHTA and CDR2 FQGNSA. Method: immunoSEQ multiplex PCR; TCRdb's copy keeps in-frame clones and lacks some. The table shows around 6,600 clones, with approximately 71% occurring only once. This chain joins TRBV7-2 and TRBJ2-7; D not resolved. This clonotype originated in a human donor with non-small cell lung cancer. Sequencing was carried out using lung tumor tissue. CDR3 residues: CASSFTGKYEQYF. In nucleotides, the CDR3 is TGTGCCAGCAGCTTTACCGGAAAATACGAGCAGTACTTC.